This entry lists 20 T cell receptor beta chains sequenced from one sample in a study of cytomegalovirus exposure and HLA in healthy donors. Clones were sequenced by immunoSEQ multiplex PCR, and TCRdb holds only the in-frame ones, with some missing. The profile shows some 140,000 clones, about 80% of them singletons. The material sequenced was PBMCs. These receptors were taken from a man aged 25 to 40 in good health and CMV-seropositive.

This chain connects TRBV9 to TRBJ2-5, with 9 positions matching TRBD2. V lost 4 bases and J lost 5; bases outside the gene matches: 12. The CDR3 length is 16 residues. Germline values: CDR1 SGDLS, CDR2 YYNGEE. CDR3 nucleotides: TGTGCCAGCAGCCCTCTTGCGGGAGGGCGAGGGGAGACCCAGTACTTC. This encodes CASSPLAGGRGETQYF.

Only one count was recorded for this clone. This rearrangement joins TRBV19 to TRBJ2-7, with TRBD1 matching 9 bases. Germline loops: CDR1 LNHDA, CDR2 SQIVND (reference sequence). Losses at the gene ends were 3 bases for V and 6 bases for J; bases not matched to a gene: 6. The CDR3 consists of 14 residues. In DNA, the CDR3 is TGTGCCAGTAGTATTGGGACAGGGAGCCGCGAGCAGTACTTC. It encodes CASSIGTGSREQYF.

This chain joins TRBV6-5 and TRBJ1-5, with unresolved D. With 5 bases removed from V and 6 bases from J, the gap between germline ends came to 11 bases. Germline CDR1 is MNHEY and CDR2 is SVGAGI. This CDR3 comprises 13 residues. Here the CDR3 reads CASSQIRGQPQHF. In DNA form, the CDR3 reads TGTGCCAGCAGTCAAATTCGGGGTCAGCCCCAGCATTTT.

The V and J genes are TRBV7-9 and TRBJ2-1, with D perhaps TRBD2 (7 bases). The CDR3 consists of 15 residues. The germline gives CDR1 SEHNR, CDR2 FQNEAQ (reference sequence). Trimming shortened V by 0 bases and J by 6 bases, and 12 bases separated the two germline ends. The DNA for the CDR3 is TGTGCCAGCAGCTTAGCGGGGGGGCCGTCCAATGAGCAGTTCTTC. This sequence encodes CASSLAGGPSNEQFF.

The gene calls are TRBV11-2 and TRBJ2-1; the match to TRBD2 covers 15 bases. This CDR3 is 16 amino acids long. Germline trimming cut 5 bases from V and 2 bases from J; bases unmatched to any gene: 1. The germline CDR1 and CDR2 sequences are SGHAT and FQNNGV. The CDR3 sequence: CASSRTSGGAYNEQFF. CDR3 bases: TGTGCCAGCAGCCGGACTAGCGGGGGGGCCTACAATGAGCAGTTCTTC.

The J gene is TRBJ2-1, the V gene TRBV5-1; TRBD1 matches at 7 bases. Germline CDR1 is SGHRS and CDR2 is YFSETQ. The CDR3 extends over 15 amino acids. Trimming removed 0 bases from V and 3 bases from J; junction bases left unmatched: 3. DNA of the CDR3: TGCGCCAGCAGCTTGGATTCAGGGGGCTACAATGAGCAGTTCTTC. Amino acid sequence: CASSLDSGGYNEQFF.

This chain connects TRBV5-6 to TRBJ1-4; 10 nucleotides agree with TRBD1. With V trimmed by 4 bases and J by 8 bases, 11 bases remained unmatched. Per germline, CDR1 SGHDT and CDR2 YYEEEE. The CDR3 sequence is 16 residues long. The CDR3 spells CASSPTGGSKGEKLFF. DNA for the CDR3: TGTGCCAGCAGCCCGACAGGGGGCTCAAAGGGGGAAAAACTGTTTTTT.

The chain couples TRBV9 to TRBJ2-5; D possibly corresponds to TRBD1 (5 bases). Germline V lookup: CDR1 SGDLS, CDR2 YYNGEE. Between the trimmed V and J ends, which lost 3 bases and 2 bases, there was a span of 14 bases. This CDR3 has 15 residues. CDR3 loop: CASSEQGHLQETQYF. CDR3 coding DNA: TGTGCCAGCAGCGAGCAAGGACACCTACAAGAGACCCAGTACTTC.

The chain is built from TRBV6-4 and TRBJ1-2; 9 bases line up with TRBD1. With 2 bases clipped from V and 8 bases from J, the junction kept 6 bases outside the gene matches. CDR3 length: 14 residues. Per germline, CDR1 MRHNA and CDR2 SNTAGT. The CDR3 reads CASSDTGTGYGYTF. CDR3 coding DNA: TGTGCCAGCAGTGACACAGGGACAGGGTACGGCTACACCTTC.

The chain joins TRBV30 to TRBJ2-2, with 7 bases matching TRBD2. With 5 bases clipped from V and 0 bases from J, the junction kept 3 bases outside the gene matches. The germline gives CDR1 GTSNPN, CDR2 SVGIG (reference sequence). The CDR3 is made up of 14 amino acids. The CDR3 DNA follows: TGTGCCTGGGGGGACTACCCGAACACCGGGGAGCTGTTTTTT. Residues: CAWGDYPNTGELFF.

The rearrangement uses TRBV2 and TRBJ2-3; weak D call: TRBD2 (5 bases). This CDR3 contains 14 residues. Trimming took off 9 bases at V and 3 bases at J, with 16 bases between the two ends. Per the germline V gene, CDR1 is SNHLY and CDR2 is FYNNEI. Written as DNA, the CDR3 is TGTGCCAGTCCCGGGGTAGTGGGGACAGATACGCAGTATTTT. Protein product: CASPGVVGTDTQYF. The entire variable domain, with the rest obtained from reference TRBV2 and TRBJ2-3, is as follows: EPEVTQTPSHQVTQMGQEVILRCVPISNHLYFYWYRQILGQKVEFLVSFYNNEISEKSEIFDDQFSVERPDGSNFTLKIRSTKLEDSAMYFCASPGVVGTDTQYFGPGTRLTVL.

CDR3 sequence (DNA): TGTGCCTGGGGGACAGGGGGTTTGAACTATGGCTACACCTTC. Amino acid sequence: CAWGTGGLNYGYTF. The genes are TRBV30 and TRBJ1-2; TRBD1 agrees at 11 bases. Germline assignment: CDR1 GTSNPN and CDR2 SVGIG (reference sequence). The CDR3 consists of 14 residues. V trimming: 5 bases; J trimming: 2 bases; junction bases outside the gene matches: 4.

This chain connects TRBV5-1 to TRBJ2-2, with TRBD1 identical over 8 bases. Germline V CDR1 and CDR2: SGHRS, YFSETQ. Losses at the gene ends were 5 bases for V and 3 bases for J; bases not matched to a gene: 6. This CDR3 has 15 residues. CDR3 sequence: CASSQGAKDTGELFF. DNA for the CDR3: TGCGCCAGCAGTCAGGGGGCGAAGGACACCGGGGAGCTGTTTTTT.

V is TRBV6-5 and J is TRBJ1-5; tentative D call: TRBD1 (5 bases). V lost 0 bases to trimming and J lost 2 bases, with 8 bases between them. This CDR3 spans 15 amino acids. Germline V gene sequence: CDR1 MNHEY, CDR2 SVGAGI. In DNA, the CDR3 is TGTGCCAGCAGTTACTCCAGGGAAGGCAATCAGCCCCAGCATTTT. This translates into CASSYSREGNQPQHF.

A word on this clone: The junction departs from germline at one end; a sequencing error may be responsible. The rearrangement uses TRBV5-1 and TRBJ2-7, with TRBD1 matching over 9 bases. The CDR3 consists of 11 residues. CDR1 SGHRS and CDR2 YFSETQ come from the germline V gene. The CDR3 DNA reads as TGCGCCAGCAGGGACGGGACAGGGATCACCTTC. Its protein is CASRDGTGITF.

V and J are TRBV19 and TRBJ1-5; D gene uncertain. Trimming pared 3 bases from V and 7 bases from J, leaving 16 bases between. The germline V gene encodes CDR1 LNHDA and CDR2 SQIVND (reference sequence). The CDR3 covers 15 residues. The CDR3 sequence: CASSMSLSGLQPQHF. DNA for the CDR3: TGTGCCAGTAGTATGAGCCTGTCGGGTTTGCAGCCCCAGCATTTT.

In nucleotides, the CDR3 is TGTGCCAGCAGCTCCAGGGCGGGGAATTCACCCCTCCACTTT. Its translation is CASSSRAGNSPLHF. The chain couples TRBV7-9 to TRBJ1-6; D is perhaps TRBD1 (5 bases). Per germline, CDR1 SEHNR and CDR2 FQNEAQ (reference sequence). Trimming pared 4 bases from V and 7 bases from J, leaving 11 bases between. The CDR3 runs to 14 residues.

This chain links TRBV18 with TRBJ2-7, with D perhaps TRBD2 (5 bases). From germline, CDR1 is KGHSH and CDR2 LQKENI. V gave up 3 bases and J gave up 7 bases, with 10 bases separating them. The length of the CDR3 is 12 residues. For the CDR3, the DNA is TGTGCCAGCTCACCCAGCCCGGGGGAGCAGTACTTC. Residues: CASSPSPGEQYF.

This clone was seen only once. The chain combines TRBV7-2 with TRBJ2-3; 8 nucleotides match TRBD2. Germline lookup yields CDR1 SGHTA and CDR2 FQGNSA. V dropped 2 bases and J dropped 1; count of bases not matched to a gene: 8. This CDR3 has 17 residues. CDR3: CASSLLGPAGGTDTQYF. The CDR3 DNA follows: TGTGCCAGCAGCTTACTAGGCCCAGCGGGGGGCACAGATACGCAGTATTTT.

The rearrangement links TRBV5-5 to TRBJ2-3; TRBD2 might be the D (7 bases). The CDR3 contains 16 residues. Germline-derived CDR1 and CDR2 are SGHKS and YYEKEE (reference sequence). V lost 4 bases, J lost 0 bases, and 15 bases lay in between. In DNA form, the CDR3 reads TGTGCCAGCAGCAACCCTCGGGGGGCTAGCACAGATACGCAGTATTTT. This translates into CASSNPRGASTDTQYF.